The rows below give T cell receptor beta chains drawn from one sample of a study of blood T cell repertoires in COVID-19. Clones were read by immunoSEQ multiplex PCR, and TCRdb kept only the in-frame ones, dropping some. This sample yields about 220,000 clones, of which just over 85% are seen a single time; about 4% belongs to the top ten. The sequencing sample was made of PBMCs or T cells enriched from blood (not recorded which). The receptors derive from a woman in her 40s with acute COVID-19. The CDR3 runs from the conserved cysteine through the conserved F or W. The D gene is left open where the match is weak. Size is stated for part of the rows, as once, few or many counts, or as a class when the clone is expanded.

-,-,TRBJ1-2,TRBV4-1,CASSQEEGYNGYTF,TGCGCCAGCAGCCAAGAGGAGGGATACAATGGCTACACCTTC
-,-,TRBJ2-1,TRBV19,CASSIEHASSYNEQFF,TGTGCCAGTAGTATAGAACACGCCAGCTCCTACAATGAGCAGTTCTTC
-,TRBD1,TRBJ1-3,TRBV5-4,CASSLDRGHGNTIYF,TGTGCCAGCAGCTTGGACAGGGGGCATGGAAACACCATATATTTT
-,-,TRBJ1-2,TRBV2,CASSSENYGYTF,TGTGCCAGCAGTTCAGAAAACTATGGCTACACCTTC
-,-,TRBJ2-7,TRBV27,CASGVPQGIYEQYF,TGTGCCAGTGGGGTGCCGCAGGGGATATACGAGCAGTACTTC
-,TRBD1,TRBJ2-3,TRBV19,CASTDRGYTDTQYF,TGTGCCAGTACAGACAGGGGCTACACAGATACGCAGTATTTT
-,TRBD2,TRBJ2-3,TRBV6-2/TRBV6-3,CASSFLARDYATDTQYF,TGTGCCAGCAGTTTTTTGGCCCGGGACTACGCCACAGATACGCAGTATTTT
-,-,TRBJ1-1,TRBV2,CASRPGGFGAFF,TGTGCCAGCAGGCCGGGGGGATTCGGAGCTTTCTTT
-,TRBD2,TRBJ2-1,TRBV6-5,CASSRDYGANEQFF,TGTGCCAGCAGTAGGGACTACGGGGCCAATGAGCAGTTCTTC
-,-,TRBJ1-2,TRBV27,CASSPQDSNYGYTF,TGTGCCAGCAGTCCACAAGACAGCAACTATGGCTACACCTTC
-,-,TRBJ1-2,TRBV2,CASSGQTFTHGYTF,TGTGCCAGCAGCGGACAGACCTTCACCCATGGCTACACCTTC
-,-,TRBJ1-5,TRBV4-1,CASSHGGYSNQPQHF,TGCGCCAGCAGCCACGGGGGATATAGCAATCAGCCCCAGCATTTT
-,-,TRBJ1-1,TRBV7-2,CASSLAGPGEAFF,TGTGCCAGCAGCTTAGCGGGGCCAGGTGAAGCTTTCTTT
-,TRBD1,TRBJ1-1,TRBV3-1/TRBV3-2,CASSPPRGEVTEAFF,TGTGCCAGCAGCCCCCCCAGGGGGGAAGTCACTGAAGCTTTCTTT
once,TRBD2,TRBJ2-5,TRBV5-4,CASSLGGTSGSVAQYF,TGTGCCAGCAGCTTGGGGGGGACTAGCGGGTCAGTGGCCCAGTACTTC
-,TRBD1,TRBJ2-2,TRBV9,CASSVVPGQGVTGELFF,TGTGCCAGCAGCGTAGTCCCGGGACAGGGGGTCACCGGGGAGCTGTTTTTT
-,TRBD2,TRBJ2-1,TRBV6-5,CASSYALAGVYNEQFF,TGTGCCAGCAGTTACGCACTAGCGGGGGTCTACAATGAGCAGTTCTTC
-,TRBD2,TRBJ2-1,TRBV5-1,CASSLAGLAGNEQFF,TGCGCCAGCAGCTTGGCGGGACTAGCGGGGAATGAGCAGTTCTTC
-,-,TRBJ1-3,TRBV5-1,CASSSDRDGNTIYF,TGCGCCAGCAGCTCAGACAGAGACGGAAACACCATATATTTT
-,-,TRBJ1-1,TRBV11-1,CASSLDTEARLGAFF,TGTGCCAGCAGCTTAGACACGGAAGCTCGGCTAGGAGCTTTCTTT
-,TRBD1,TRBJ1-4,TRBV7-2,CASSLDRGSEKLFF,TGTGCCAGCAGCTTAGACAGGGGAAGTGAAAAACTGTTTTTT
-,TRBD1,TRBJ2-7,TRBV2,CASRDRGLYEQYF,TGTGCCAGCAGGGACAGGGGTTTGTACGAGCAGTACTTC
once,-,TRBJ1-4,TRBV2,CALAPGLATNEKLFF,TGTGCCCTCGCCCCGGGGTTGGCAACTAATGAAAAACTGTTTTTT
-,-,TRBJ2-1,TRBV19,CASSRLAVGEQFF,TGTGCCAGTAGTAGGTTAGCGGTAGGTGAGCAGTTCTTC
-,TRBD2,TRBJ2-5,TRBV3-1/TRBV3-2,CASSPRSQGGETQYF,TGTGCCAGCAGCCCACGGTCGCAGGGAGGGGAGACCCAGTACTTC
-,-,TRBJ1-1,TRBV19,CASSSQGFRTEAFF,TGTGCCAGTAGTTCCCAGGGGTTCCGAACTGAAGCTTTCTTT
-,TRBD1,TRBJ2-1,TRBV9,CASSVPRGTVNNEQFF,TGTGCCAGCAGCGTACCAAGAGGGACAGTGAACAATGAGCAGTTCTTC
once,-,TRBJ1-2,TRBV24-1,CATSDLTRGYTF,TGTGCCACCAGTGATTTAACCAGGGGCTACACCTTC
-,-,TRBJ2-7,TRBV5-4,CASSPDVSDEQYF,TGTGCCAGCAGCCCTGATGTCAGTGACGAGCAGTACTTC
-,TRBD1,TRBJ1-6,TRBV3-1/TRBV3-2,CASSQARGGSNSPLHF,TGTGCCAGCAGCCAAGCTCGAGGGGGCAGTAATTCACCCCTCCACTTT